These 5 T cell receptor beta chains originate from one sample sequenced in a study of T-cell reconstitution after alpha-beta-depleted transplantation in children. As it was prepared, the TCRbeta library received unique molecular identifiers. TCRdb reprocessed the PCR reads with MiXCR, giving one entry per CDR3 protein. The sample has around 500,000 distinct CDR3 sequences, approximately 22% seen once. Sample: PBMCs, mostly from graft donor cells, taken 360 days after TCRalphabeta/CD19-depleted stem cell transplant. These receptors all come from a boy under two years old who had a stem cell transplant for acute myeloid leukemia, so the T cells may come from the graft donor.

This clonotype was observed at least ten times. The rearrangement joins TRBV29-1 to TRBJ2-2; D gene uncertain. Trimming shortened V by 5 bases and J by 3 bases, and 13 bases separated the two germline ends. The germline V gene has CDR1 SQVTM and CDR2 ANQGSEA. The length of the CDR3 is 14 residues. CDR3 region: CSVQGPSHTGELFF. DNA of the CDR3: TGCAGCGTTCAAGGGCCCTCCCACACCGGGGAGCTGTTTTTT.

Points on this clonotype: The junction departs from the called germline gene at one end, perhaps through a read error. The CDR3 DNA reads as TGTGCCAGCAGTTACGACAACCGGGAGAATCTCTTC. Translation gives CASSYDNRENLF. The V gene is TRBV6-6, the J gene TRBJ2-1, with a weak D call TRBD2 (6 bases). The CDR3 is made up of 12 amino acids. Germline CDR1 MNHNY, CDR2 SVGAGI (reference sequence).

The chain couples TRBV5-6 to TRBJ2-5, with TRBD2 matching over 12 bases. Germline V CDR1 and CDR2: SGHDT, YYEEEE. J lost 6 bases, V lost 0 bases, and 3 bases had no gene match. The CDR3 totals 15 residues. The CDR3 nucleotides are TGTGCCAGCAGCTTGGCGACTAGCGGGGGAAAGACCCAGTACTTC. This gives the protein CASSLATSGGKTQYF. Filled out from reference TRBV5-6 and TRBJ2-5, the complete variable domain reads DAGVTQSPTHLIKTRGQQVTLRCSPKSGHDTVSWYQQALGQGPQFIFQYYEEEERQRGNFPDRFSGHQFPNYSSELNVNALLLGDSALYLCASSLATSGGKTQYFGPGTRLLVL.

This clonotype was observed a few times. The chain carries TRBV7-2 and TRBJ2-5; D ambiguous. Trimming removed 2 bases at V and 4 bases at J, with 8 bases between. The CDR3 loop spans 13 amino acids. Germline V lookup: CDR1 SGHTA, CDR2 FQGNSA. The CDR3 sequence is CASSLKIGETQYF. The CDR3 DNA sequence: TGTGCCAGCAGCTTAAAGATTGGAGAGACCCAGTACTTC.

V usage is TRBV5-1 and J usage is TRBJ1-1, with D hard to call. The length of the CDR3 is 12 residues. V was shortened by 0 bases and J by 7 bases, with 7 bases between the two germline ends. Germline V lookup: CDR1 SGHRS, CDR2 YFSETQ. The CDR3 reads CASSLEGLEAFF. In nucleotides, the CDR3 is TGCGCCAGCAGCTTGGAAGGGCTTGAAGCTTTCTTT.